The 22 T cell receptor beta chains below all came from one sample that was sequenced in a study of long-term antiretroviral therapy in people with HIV. The immunoSEQ assay was v3.0, run at survey level. Assay used: immunoSEQ multiplex PCR; TCRdb lists only in-frame clones, some missing. The data hold 22,000 or so clones, with around 80% observed a single time. Sequencing used unsorted PBMCs, obtained 2.9 years after starting antiretroviral therapy. The receptors come from a woman younger than 45 with HIV.

This chain uses TRBV20-1 with TRBJ2-7, with 7 bases lining up with TRBD1. Germline V CDR1 and CDR2: DFQATT, SNEGSKA (reference sequence). The CDR3 has 11 amino acids. Trimming cost V 6 bases and J 5 bases; bases outside gene matches: 4. The CDR3 loop reads CSAGGVNEQYV. Here the CDR3 DNA reads TGCAGTGCAGGGGGCGTCAACGAGCAGTACGTC.

The rearrangement uses TRBV7-6 and TRBJ2-2; D is uncertain. This CDR3 spans 14 amino acids. Germline V lookup: CDR1 SGHVS, CDR2 FNYEAQ. The germline V and J ends were trimmed by 1 base and 5 bases, with 8 bases remaining between them. Here the CDR3 reads CASSLGYATGELFF. The CDR3 region has the DNA TGTGCCAGCAGCTTAGGGTACGCAACCGGGGAGCTGTTTTTT.

The sample holds a few counts of this clone. This chain links TRBV5-4 with TRBJ2-7; 14 positions match TRBD2. CDR1 SGHNT and CDR2 YYREEE come from the germline V gene (reference sequence). The CDR3 loop spans 13 amino acids. V was pared by 5 bases and J by 13 bases, with 8 bases of the junction left unmatched. The CDR3 region is CASSSGLAGGHYF. The CDR3 region has the DNA TGTGCCAGCAGTAGCGGACTAGCGGGGGGCCATTACTTC.

This chain joins TRBV10-3 and TRBJ2-1; tentative D call: TRBD2 (7 bases). The CDR3 covers 15 residues. V gave up 3 bases and J gave up 4 bases, with 13 bases separating them. From germline, CDR1 is ENHRY and CDR2 SYGVKD. For the CDR3, the DNA is TGTGCCATCAGTGACCTTAGGGGGGGATACAATGAGCAGTTCTTC. Translating gives CAISDLRGGYNEQFF.

The chain joins TRBV27 to TRBJ1-1; D is perhaps TRBD1 (6 bases). This CDR3 comprises 14 residues. Trimming left V 4 bases short and J 0 bases short, with 9 bases between. Germline CDR1 MNHEY, CDR2 SMNVEV (reference sequence). The CDR3 DNA follows: TGTGCCAGCAGTTCCCAGGGGATGAACACTGAAGCTTTCTTT. This gives the protein CASSSQGMNTEAFF.

The chain combines TRBV5-1 with TRBJ1-1, with TRBD1 as a possible D gene (5 bases). The CDR3 sequence is 14 residues long. CDR1 and CDR2 (germline): SGHRS, YFSETQ. Deletions cut 1 base from V and 3 bases from J, with 10 bases between. The CDR3 protein is CASSLSGGYTEAFF. The CDR3 coding sequence is TGCGCCAGCAGCTTGTCCGGGGGGTACACTGAAGCTTTCTTT.

The genes are TRBV6-1 and TRBJ2-7; TRBD1 agrees at 8 bases. Germline values: CDR1 MNHNS, CDR2 SASEGT. V lost 3 bases and J lost 1; bases outside the gene matches: 2. There are 14 residues in the CDR3. CDR3 in DNA: TGTGCCAGCAGTGATCAGGGGGCATCCTACGAGCAGTACTTC. Amino acids: CASSDQGASYEQYF.

The chain is built from TRBV27 and TRBJ1-5, with 8 bases matching TRBD1. After removal of 6 bases from V and 0 bases from J, the junction contained 19 bases not matched to a gene. The length of the CDR3 is 20 residues. Germline CDR1 is MNHEY and CDR2 is SMNVEV (reference sequence). This chain's CDR3 is CASRPYRVTGTGYSNQPQHF. In DNA form, the CDR3 reads TGTGCCAGCAGACCTTATAGGGTGACCGGGACAGGATATAGCAATCAGCCCCAGCATTTT.

V gene TRBV19 combines with J gene TRBJ2-6, with D perhaps being TRBD1 or TRBD2 (5 bases each). Per the germline V gene, CDR1 is LNHDA and CDR2 is SQIVND (reference sequence). The CDR3 covers 19 residues. Trimming removed 3 bases at V and 3 bases at J, with 21 bases between. The CDR3 loop is CASSIGFGVGVGGANVLTF. In DNA, the CDR3 is TGTGCCAGTAGTATTGGTTTCGGGGTGGGGGTCGGTGGGGCCAACGTCCTGACTTTC. The complete variable domain, with remaining parts taken from reference TRBV19 and TRBJ2-6, reads DGGITQSPKYLFRKEGQNVTLSCEQNLNHDAMYWYRQDPGQGLRLIYYSQIVNDFQKGDIAEGYSVSREKKESFPLTVTSAQKNPTAFYLCASSIGFGVGVGGANVLTFGAGSRLTVL.

V gene TRBV20-1 combines with J gene TRBJ1-2, with D unclear. This CDR3 spans 11 amino acids. Trimming shortened V by 2 bases and J by 5 bases, and 6 bases separated the two germline ends. Germline assignment: CDR1 DFQATT and CDR2 SNEGSKA (reference sequence). This CDR3 reads CSARSEYGYTF. CDR3 coding DNA: TGCAGTGCTAGATCAGAGTATGGCTACACCTTC.

This sequence joins TRBV10-2 and TRBJ1-1; 12 bases agree with TRBD1. CDR1 is WSHSY and CDR2 is SAAADI in the germline V gene. This CDR3 is 15 amino acids long. V gave up 4 bases and J gave up 1 base; unmatched junction bases: 1. The CDR3 bases are TGCGCCAGCAGTGGGGGACAGGGGGCGAACACTGAAGCTTTCTTT. Translation: CASSGGQGANTEAFF.

This clone was seen more than once but under ten times. This chain links TRBV21-1 with TRBJ2-3; the table's D gene call, TRBD2, was not cross checked with the DNA. TRBV21-1 is described as a pseudogene. This CDR3 is 16 amino acids long. This chain's CDR3 is CASPFGELYITDTQYF. The CDR3 DNA is TGTGCCAGTCCTTTCGGGGAATTGTATATCACAGATACGCAGTATTTT.

The rearrangement joins TRBV7-9 to TRBJ2-3; 8 bases match TRBD2. CDR1 is SEHNR, CDR2 FQNEAQ, per germline (reference sequence). The trim removed 5 bases at V and 3 bases at J, leaving 10 bases unmatched. CDR3 length: 16 residues. The CDR3 DNA is TGTGCCAGCAGCAGCGGCCACGGGGGGGTAACAGATACGCAGTATTTT. This translates into CASSSGHGGVTDTQYF.

In this sample, this clone turned up a few times. The rearrangement joins TRBV7-6 to TRBJ2-7, with 7 positions matching TRBD1. Trimming took 3 bases from V and 5 from J; bases not matched to a gene: 10. CDR1 SGHVS and CDR2 FNYEAQ come from the germline V gene. The CDR3 extends over 15 amino acids. CDR3 sequence: CASSFRQGRVHEQYF. The DNA for the CDR3 is TGTGCCAGCAGCTTTCGACAGGGTAGAGTACACGAGCAGTACTTC.

The chain employs TRBV7-2 and TRBJ2-1; weak D call: TRBD2 (6 bases). Germline loops: CDR1 SGHTA, CDR2 FQGNSA. The CDR3 loop spans 15 amino acids. Trimming removed 5 bases from V and 4 bases from J, with 15 bases in between. CDR3: CASSGDSPPYNEQFF. The CDR3 DNA reads as TGTGCCAGCAGCGGGGACTCCCCCCCGTACAATGAGCAGTTCTTC.

The chain recombines TRBV11-2 with TRBJ2-7; D unclear. With 5 bases removed from V and 6 bases from J, the gap between germline ends came to 17 bases. CDR1 and CDR2 (germline): SGHAT, FQNNGV. The CDR3 covers 14 residues. The CDR3 region is CASSQFIPPGEQYV. As DNA, the CDR3 is TGTGCCAGCAGCCAATTCATCCCGCCGGGCGAGCAGTACGTC.

In this sample, this clone turned up a few times. The chain links TRBV5-4 to TRBJ2-7; perhaps TRBD1 as D (5 bases). Trimming pared 0 bases from V and 0 bases from J, leaving 10 bases between. Looked up from germline, CDR1 is SGHNT and CDR2 is YYREEE (reference sequence). The CDR3 spans 15 residues. CDR3 sequence: CASSLDPDSSYEQYF. The CDR3 DNA is TGTGCCAGCAGCTTGGACCCTGACAGCTCCTACGAGCAGTACTTC.

The chain links TRBV6-1 to TRBJ1-3; possibly TRBD1 for D (5 bases). Germline-derived CDR1 and CDR2 are MNHNS and SASEGT. The ends were cut back, 3 bases at V and 4 bases at J, with 7 bases in the middle. The CDR3 is made up of 13 amino acids. The CDR3 spells CASSDRAGNTIYF. CDR3 DNA: TGTGCCAGCAGTGACAGGGCAGGAAACACCATATATTTT.

The V gene is TRBV7-4, the J gene TRBJ2-1; 7 nucleotides align to TRBD1. The J segment lost 8 bases and the V segment lost 5 bases, leaving 9 bases of the junction unmatched. The CDR3 is made up of 14 amino acids. Germline values: CDR1 SGHVT, CDR2 SQSDAQ. CDR3 DNA: TGTGCCAGCAGCCAAACACAGGGGATGCATGAGCAGTTCTTC. It translates to CASSQTQGMHEQFF.

The DNA of the CDR3 is TGTGCCAGCTACCCGGGACTAGCGGGGAACACCGGGGAGCTGTTTTTT. This sequence encodes CASYPGLAGNTGELFF. This chain connects TRBV7-6 to TRBJ2-2; TRBD2 aligns across 12 bases. The germline V gene has CDR1 SGHVS and CDR2 FNYEAQ. The CDR3 consists of 16 residues. The V gene end was trimmed by 8 bases and the J gene end by 1 base; junction bases not matched to a gene: 5. The full variable domain, its missing parts supplied by reference TRBV7-6 and TRBJ2-2, is GAGVSQSPRYKVTKRGQDVALRCDPISGHVSLYWYRQALGQGPEFLTYFNYEAQQDKSGLPNDRFSAERPEGSISTLTIQRTEQRDSAMYRCASYPGLAGNTGELFFGEGSRLTVL.

This sequence joins TRBV2 and TRBJ1-2, with D possibly being TRBD1 (5 bases). Trimming removed 3 bases from V and 3 bases from J, with 8 bases in between. The CDR3 loop spans 13 amino acids. Germline V gene data show CDR1 as SNHLY and CDR2 as FYNNEI. CDR3 protein: CASSDGGYYGYTF. The DNA for the CDR3 is TGTGCCAGCAGTGACGGGGGTTACTATGGCTACACCTTC.

This rearrangement joins TRBV14 to TRBJ1-1; 8 positions match TRBD1. V trimming: 4 bases; J trimming: 4 bases; junction bases outside the gene matches: 8. The length of the CDR3 is 15 residues. CDR1 is SGHDN, CDR2 FVKESK, per germline. The DNA of the CDR3 is TGTGCCAGCAGCCCCCAGAGACAGGGGAGCACTGAAGCTTTCTTT. Its protein is CASSPQRQGSTEAFF.